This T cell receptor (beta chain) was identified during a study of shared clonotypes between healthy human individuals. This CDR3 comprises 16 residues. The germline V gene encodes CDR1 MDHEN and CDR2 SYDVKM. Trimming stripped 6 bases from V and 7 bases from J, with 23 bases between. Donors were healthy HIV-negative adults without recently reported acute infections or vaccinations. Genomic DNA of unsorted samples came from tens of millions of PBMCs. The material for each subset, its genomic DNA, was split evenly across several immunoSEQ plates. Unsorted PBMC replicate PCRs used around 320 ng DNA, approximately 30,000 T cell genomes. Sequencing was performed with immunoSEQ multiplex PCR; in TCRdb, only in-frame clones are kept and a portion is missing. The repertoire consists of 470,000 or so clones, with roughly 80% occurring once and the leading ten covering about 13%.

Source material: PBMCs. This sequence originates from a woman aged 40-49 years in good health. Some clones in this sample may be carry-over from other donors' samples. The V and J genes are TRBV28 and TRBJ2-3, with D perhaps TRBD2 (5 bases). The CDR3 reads CASSRTSKRLDYTQYF. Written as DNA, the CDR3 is TGTGCCAGCAGCCGGACTTCCAAGCGCCTGGACTATACGCAGTATTTT.